This TCR beta chain emerged from a study of cytomegalovirus exposure and HLA in healthy donors. The PCR contained 60 Vbeta and 13 Jbeta primers. TCRdb keeps only in-frame clones here, not all; method: immunoSEQ multiplex PCR. The table lists approximately 150,000 clones, around 80% of them singletons. After removal of 4 bases from V and 8 bases from J, the junction contained 7 bases not matched to a gene. Germline V gene data show CDR1 as SGHNT and CDR2 as YYREEE (reference sequence). This CDR3 has 14 residues. Findings and caveats of the study: Clonal expansion was found to be greater in HLA-associated TCR beta chains than in equally common others in a later analysis. Researchers reported in a later analysis that a missense DCLRE1C variant was tied to TCR beta V- and J-gene trimming.

With regard to this clone: Its antigen is not identified.

The source material was PBMCs. This sequence originates from a man aged 25-45 years in good health and CMV-seropositive. This chain links TRBV5-4 with TRBJ2-1; 9 bases match TRBD2. The CDR3 sequence is CASSPRLAGHEQFF. In nucleotides, the CDR3 is TGTGCCAGCAGCCCTAGGCTAGCGGGACATGAGCAGTTCTTC.